Here is one T cell receptor (beta chain) with its context. The antigen is not known. Scientists isolated CD4+ T cells after a roughly nine-day culture period ended. As their vaccination, participants received two doses of either BNT162b2 or mRNA-1273. Testing of the vaccine recipients showed negative nucleocapsid antibodies and no prior SARS-CoV-2 infection. Sequenced by immunoSEQ multiplex PCR; TCRdb stores in-frame clones only, minus some. The sample yields under 70,000 clones, 74% seen once. The data derive from a study of vaccination effects on CD4 cells after COVID-19. Study information: Viral peptide pools were used in the ViraFEST assay to expand antigen-specific CD4+ T cells, and sequencing came afterward. A median of 72 days separated the second dose and sampling.

The ends were cut back, 1 base at V and 6 bases at J, with 11 bases in the middle. The germline gives CDR1 SGDLS, CDR2 YYNGEE. The CDR3 is made up of 14 amino acids. The sequence was obtained from a human donor who received a COVID-19 vaccine. The J gene is TRBJ2-1, the V gene TRBV9, with unresolved D. This specimen consisted of CD4+ T cells from PBMCs cultured without peptide, obtained after COVID-19 vaccination. CDR3 region: CASSVYTVSNEQFF. As DNA, the CDR3 is TGTGCCAGCAGCGTATATACCGTGAGCAATGAGCAGTTCTTC.